This T cell receptor (beta chain) was retrieved from a study of identifying expanded T cells in peripheral blood. General study points: Approximately 2-week clone count variance significantly increased as total template count grew. Over two and four weeks, about 15 and 19 clones changed, versus around 1.2 between replicates.

Germline CDR1 reads SQVTM; CDR2 reads ANQGSEA. The CDR3 contains 13 residues. V trimming: 4 bases; J trimming: 13 bases; junction bases outside the gene matches: 13. Libraries were prepared by immunoSEQ multiplex PCR; TCRdb keeps only in-frame clonotypes and omits some of them. The sample yields around 130,000 clones, less than 90% seen once. A remark on this clone: Its antigen is as yet unknown.

Healthy donors had no documented immune events, such as infections, while sampled. The sequence came from a person between 18 and 75 years old in good health. The sequencing input was blood. The V call is TRBV29-1, the J call TRBJ2-1; 7 bases fit TRBD2. This CDR3 reads CSVAGRPVMEQFF. The CDR3, as DNA: TGCAGCGTTGCCGGGAGGCCCGTTATGGAACAGTTCTTC.